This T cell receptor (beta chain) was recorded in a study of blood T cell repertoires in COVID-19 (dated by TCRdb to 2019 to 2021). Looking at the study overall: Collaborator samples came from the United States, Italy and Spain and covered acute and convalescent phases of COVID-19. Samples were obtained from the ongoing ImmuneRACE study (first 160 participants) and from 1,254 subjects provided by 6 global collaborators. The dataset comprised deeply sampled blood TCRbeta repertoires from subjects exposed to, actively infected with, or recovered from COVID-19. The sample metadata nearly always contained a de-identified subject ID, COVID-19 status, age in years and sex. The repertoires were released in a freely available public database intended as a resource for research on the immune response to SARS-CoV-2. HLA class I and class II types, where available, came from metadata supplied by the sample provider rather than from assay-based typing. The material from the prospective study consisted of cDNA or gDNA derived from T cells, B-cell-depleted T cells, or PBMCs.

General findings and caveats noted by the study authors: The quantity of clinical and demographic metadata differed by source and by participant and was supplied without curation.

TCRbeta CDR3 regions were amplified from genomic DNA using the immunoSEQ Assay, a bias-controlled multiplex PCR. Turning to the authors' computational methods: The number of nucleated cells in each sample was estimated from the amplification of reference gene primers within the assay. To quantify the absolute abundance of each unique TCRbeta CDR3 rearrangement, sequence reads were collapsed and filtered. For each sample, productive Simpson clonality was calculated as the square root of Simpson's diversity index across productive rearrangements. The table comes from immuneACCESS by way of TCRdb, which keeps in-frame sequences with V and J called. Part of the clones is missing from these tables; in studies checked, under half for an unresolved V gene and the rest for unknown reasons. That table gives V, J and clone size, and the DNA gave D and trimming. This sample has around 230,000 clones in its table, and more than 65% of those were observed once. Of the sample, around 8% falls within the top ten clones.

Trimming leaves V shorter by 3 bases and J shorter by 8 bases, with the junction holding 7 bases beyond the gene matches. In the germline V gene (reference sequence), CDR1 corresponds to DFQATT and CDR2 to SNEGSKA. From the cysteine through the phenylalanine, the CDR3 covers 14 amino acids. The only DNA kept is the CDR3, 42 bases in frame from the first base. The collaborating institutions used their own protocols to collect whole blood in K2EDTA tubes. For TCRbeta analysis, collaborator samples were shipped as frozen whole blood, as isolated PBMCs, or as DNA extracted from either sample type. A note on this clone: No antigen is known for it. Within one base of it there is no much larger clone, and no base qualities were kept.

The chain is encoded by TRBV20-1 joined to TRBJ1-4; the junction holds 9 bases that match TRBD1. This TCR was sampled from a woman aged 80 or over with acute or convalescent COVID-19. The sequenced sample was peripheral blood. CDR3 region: CSASLGTGREKLFF. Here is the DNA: TGCAGTGCTAGTTTGGGGACAGGGCGGGAAAAACTGTTTTTT.